This T cell receptor (beta chain) was observed in a study of cytomegalovirus exposure and HLA in healthy donors. Overall study results and limits: The study listed 150 to 200 cytomegalovirus-associated TCR beta chains.

With regard to this clone: Its antigen remains unidentified.

Germline values: CDR1 SGHNT, CDR2 YENEEA. The CDR3 runs 16 residues. Trimming took off 0 bases at V and 4 bases at J, with 15 bases between the two ends. The primer mix had 60 Vbeta and 13 Jbeta primers. Clones were read by immunoSEQ multiplex PCR, and TCRdb kept only the in-frame ones, dropping some. Of about 85,000 clones listed, 80% are singletons. The chain joins TRBV11-3 to TRBJ1-2, with unresolved D. The sequence came from a woman aged 45-59 years in good health and CMV-seropositive. The sequenced material came from PBMCs. CDR3 residues: CASSLEGRGGLYGYTF. The CDR3 DNA reads as TGTGCCAGCAGCTTAGAAGGCCGCGGCGGTCTCTATGGCTACACCTTC.